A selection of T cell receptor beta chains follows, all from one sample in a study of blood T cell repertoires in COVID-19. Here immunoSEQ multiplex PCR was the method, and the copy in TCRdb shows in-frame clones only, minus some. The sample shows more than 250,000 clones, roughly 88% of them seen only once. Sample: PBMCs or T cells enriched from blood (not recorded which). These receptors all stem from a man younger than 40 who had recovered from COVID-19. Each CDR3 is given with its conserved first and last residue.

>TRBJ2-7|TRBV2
CASIWGRLANYEQYF
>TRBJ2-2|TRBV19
CASSSQRAETGELFF
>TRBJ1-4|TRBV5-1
CASRRDGGNEKLFF
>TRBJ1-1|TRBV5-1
CASSPGQGPRAFF
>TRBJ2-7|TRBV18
CASSPPVLAGGTYEQYF
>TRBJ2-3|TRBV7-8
CASSRDRGPDTQYF
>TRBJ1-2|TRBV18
CASSPESGQGYGYTF
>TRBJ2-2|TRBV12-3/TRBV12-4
CASSSLNTGELFF
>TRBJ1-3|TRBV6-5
CASVTGGSGNTIYF
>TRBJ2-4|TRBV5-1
CASSLGQGLLAKNIQYF
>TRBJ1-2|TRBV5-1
CASRRPGQGLLEGYTF
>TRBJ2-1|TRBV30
CAWSRLARNEQFF
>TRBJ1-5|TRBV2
CASTRGNQPQHF
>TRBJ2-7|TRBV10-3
CAISEGGRHYEQYF
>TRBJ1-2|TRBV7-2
CASRATGAHYGYTF